This entry describes one TCR beta chain. This sample is drawn from a study of blood T cell repertoires in COVID-19. Study-level information: The origin of the acute and convalescent COVID-19 samples was the United States, Italy and Spain.

Generated by immunoSEQ multiplex PCR, the TCRdb table keeps only in-frame clones and is missing some. Of hundreds of thousands of clones listed, more than 80% are singletons. V was clipped by 1 base and J by 2 bases, with 14 bases between them. Germline CDR1 LGHDT, CDR2 YNNKEL (reference sequence). The CDR3 contains 16 residues. Material for sequencing was PBMCs or T cells enriched from blood (not recorded which). This sequence originates from a man aged 18 to 35 who had recovered from COVID-19. The chain uses TRBV3-1 (or the pseudogene TRBV3-2) and TRBJ1-1; D is unclear. The CDR3 protein is CASSQGTYTGNTEAFF. The CDR3 region has the DNA TGTGCCAGCAGCCAAGGGACTTACACGGGAAACACTGAAGCTTTCTTT.